The source of this T cell receptor (beta chain) is a study of T cell responses to AZD1222 COVID-19 vaccine. At the level of the study: Recipients boosted at about 4 weeks or about 12 weeks are pooled. Overall study findings and caveats: Epitopes outside B.1.351 and B.1.1.7 mutated regions reportedly drew nearly half of spike TCRs.

CDR1 MGHDK and CDR2 SYGVNS come from the germline V gene. The V gene lost 8 bases and the J gene lost 8 bases, with 18 bases spanning the gap. This CDR3 contains 14 residues. Using immunoSEQ multiplex PCR, the repertoire was profiled, and TCRdb retains in-frame clones only, with some absent. There are more than 95,000 clones in the sample; 91% occur only once, and 45% to 55% lies in the top ten. In the case of this clone: Its antigen is not identified.

The chain is built from TRBV25-1 and TRBJ1-4, with a possible D match to TRBD1 (6 bases). The sequence was collected from an adult in good health. Material: peripheral blood, obtained on day 0 of AZD1222 vaccination. The CDR3 DNA sequence: TGTGCCAGCGGCAGGGGTCTGGGACCCGAAAAACTGTTTTTT. This gives the protein CASGRGLGPEKLFF.